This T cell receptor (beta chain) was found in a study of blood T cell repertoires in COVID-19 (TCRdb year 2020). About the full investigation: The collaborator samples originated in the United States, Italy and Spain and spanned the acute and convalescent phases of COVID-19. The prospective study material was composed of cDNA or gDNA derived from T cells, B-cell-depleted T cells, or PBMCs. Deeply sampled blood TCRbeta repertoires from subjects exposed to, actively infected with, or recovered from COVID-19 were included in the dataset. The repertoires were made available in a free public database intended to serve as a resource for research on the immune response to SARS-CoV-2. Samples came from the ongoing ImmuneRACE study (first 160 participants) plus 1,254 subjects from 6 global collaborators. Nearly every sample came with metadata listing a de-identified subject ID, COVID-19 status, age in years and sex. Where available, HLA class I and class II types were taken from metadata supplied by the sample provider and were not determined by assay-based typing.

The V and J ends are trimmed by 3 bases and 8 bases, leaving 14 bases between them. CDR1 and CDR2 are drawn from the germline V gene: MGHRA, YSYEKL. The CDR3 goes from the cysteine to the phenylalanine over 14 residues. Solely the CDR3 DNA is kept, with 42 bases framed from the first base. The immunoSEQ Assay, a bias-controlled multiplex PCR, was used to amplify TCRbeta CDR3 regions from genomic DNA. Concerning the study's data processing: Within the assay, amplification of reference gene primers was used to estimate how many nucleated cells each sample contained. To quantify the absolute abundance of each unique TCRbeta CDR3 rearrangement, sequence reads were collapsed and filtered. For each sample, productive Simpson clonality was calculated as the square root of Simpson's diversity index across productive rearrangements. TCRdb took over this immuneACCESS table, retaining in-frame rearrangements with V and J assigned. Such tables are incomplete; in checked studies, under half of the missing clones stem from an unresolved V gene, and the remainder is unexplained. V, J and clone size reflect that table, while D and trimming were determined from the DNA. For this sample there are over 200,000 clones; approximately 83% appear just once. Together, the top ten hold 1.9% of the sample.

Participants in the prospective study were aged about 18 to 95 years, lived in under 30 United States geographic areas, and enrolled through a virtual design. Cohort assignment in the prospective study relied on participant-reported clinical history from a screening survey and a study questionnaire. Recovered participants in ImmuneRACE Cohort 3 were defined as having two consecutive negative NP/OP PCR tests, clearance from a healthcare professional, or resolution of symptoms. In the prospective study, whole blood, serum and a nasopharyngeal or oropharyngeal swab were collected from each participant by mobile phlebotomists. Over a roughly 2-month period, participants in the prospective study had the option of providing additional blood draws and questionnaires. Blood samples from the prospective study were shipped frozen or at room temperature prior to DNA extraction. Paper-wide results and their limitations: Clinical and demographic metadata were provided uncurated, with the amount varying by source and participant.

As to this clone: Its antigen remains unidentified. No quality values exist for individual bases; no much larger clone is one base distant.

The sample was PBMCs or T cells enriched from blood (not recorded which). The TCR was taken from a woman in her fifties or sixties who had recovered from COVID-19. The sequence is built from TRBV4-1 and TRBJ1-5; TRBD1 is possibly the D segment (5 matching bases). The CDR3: CASSQDAQGEPQHF. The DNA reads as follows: TGCGCCAGCAGCCAGGACGCGCAGGGCGAGCCCCAGCATTTT.